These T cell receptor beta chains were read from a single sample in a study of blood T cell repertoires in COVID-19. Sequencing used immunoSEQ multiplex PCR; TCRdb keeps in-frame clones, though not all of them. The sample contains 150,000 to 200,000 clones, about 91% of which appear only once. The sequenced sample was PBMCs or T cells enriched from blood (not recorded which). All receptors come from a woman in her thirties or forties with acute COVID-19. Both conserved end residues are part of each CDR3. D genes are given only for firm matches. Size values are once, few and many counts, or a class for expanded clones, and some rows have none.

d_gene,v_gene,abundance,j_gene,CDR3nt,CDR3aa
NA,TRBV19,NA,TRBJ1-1,TGTGCCAGTAGTATGTCTGGGAGCGAGGCTTTCTTT,CASSMSGSEAFF
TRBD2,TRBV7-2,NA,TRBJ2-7,TGTGCCAGCAGCCCGGGCGGGAGCTCCTACGAGCAGTACTTC,CASSPGGSSYEQYF
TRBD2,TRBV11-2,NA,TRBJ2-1,TGTGCCAGCAGCTACGGGACTAACTCCTACAATGAGCAGTTCTTC,CASSYGTNSYNEQFF
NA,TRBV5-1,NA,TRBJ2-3,TGCGCCAGCAGCTTGGAAGCAGGTAGCACAGATACGCAGTATTTT,CASSLEAGSTDTQYF
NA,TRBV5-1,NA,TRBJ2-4,TGCGCCAGCAGCTTGCAGGGTGCCAAAAACATTCAGTACTTC,CASSLQGAKNIQYF
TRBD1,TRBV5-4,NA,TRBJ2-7,TGTGCCAGCAACGAACAGGGGGCGTACGAGCAGTACTTC,CASNEQGAYEQYF
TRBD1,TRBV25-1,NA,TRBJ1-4,TGTGCCAGCAGTGGGACAGGCCCAACTAATGAAAAACTGTTTTTT,CASSGTGPTNEKLFF
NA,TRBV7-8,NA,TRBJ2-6,TGTGCCAGCAGCTTCCGACAGGAAGTAGACGGGGCCAACGTCCTGACTTTC,CASSFRQEVDGANVLTF
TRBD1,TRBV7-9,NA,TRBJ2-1,TGTGCCAGCAGCTCCCGGGACAGGGTCTTTCATGAGCAGTTCTTC,CASSSRDRVFHEQFF
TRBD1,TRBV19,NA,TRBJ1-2,TGTGCCAGTAGTAAAACAGGGGGCCGAGCTAACTATGGCTACACCTTC,CASSKTGGRANYGYTF
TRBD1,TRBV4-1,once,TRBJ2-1,TGCGCCAGCAGTCGTCATACTACAGGGGGCTCATACAATGAGCAGTTCTTC,CASSRHTTGGSYNEQFF
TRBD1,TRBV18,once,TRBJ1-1,TGTGCCAGCTCACCACGAACAGGGGGTCAGAACACTGAAGCTTTCTTT,CASSPRTGGQNTEAFF
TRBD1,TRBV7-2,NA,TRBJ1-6,TGTGCCAGCCTCCCCGGTGGGACAGGGGCGGCGGCCCTCCACTTT,CASLPGGTGAAALHF
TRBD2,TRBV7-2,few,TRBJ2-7,TGTGCCAGCAGCACCCTAGCGGGAGGGCCCTCTCCGGAGTACTTC,CASSTLAGGPSPEYF
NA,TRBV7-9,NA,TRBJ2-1,TGTGCCAGCAGCTCTACGGGGTGGGGAAGCTCCTACAATGAGCAGTTCTTC,CASSSTGWGSSYNEQFF
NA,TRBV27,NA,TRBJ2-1,TGTGCCAGCAGTTTAGTGGGCTATGAGCAGTTCTTC,CASSLVGYEQFF
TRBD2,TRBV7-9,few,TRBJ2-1,TGTGCCAGCAGCCCCGGACTAGGTTGGCCCAATGAGCAGTTCTTC,CASSPGLGWPNEQFF
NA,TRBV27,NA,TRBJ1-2,TGTGCCAGCAGTTTATCGGGGCGGGGGGGAGATGGCTACACCTTC,CASSLSGRGGDGYTF